These 29 T cell receptor beta chains were sequenced from one sample in a study of chemoradiotherapy in HPV16-positive cancers. Measured with immunoSEQ multiplex PCR; TCRdb has only the in-frame clones, and not every one. The top ten clones hold about 2.4% of a sample with approximately 10,000 clones, roughly 86% of them seen once. The source was blood, collected from a patient who underwent chemoradiotherapy. Every receptor here comes from a human donor with HPV-associated anogenital cancer.

The rearrangement uses TRBV19 and TRBJ1-3; D is undetermined. Looked up from germline, CDR1 is LNHDA and CDR2 is SQIVND (reference sequence). The CDR3 spans 14 residues. V lost 5 bases and J lost 1, with 9 bases in between. CDR3 bases: TGTGCCAGTAGTCGCCCGGGTTCTGGAAACACCATATATTTT. Its protein is CASSRPGSGNTIYF.

The chain couples TRBV18 to TRBJ2-3; 8 bases agree with TRBD1. J gave up 3 bases and V 6 bases, and 5 bases lay outside the gene matches. Germline CDR1 KGHSH, CDR2 LQKENI. This CDR3 comprises 14 residues. CDR3 sequence: CASSPGGRTDTQYF. CDR3 DNA sequence: TGTGCCAGCTCCCCAGGGGGCCGGACAGATACGCAGTATTTT.

V usage is TRBV11-1 and J usage is TRBJ1-6, with D hard to call. V was cut by 0 bases and J by 6 bases, with 9 bases left in between. This CDR3 spans 15 amino acids. CDR1 is SGHAT and CDR2 is FQDESV in the germline V gene (reference sequence). CDR3 sequence: CASSLAQDGNSPLHF. DNA of the CDR3: TGTGCCAGCAGCTTAGCCCAGGACGGTAATTCACCCCTCCACTTT. Based on the CDR3 plus reference TRBV11-1 and TRBJ1-6, the full variable domain is EAEVAQSPRYKITEKSQAVAFWCDPISGHATLYWYRQILGQGPELLVQFQDESVVDDSQLPKDRFSAERLKGVDSTLKIQPAELGDSAMYLCASSLAQDGNSPLHFGNGTRLTVT.

The chain carries TRBV7-2 and TRBJ1-4; D gene uncertain. V shed 0 bases and J shed 8 bases, with 7 bases lying between them. CDR3 length equals 13 residues. The germline V gene encodes CDR1 SGHTA and CDR2 FQGNSA. The chain's CDR3 is CASSLAQEEKLFF. The DNA for the CDR3 is TGTGCCAGCAGCTTAGCTCAAGAAGAAAAACTGTTTTTT.

The rearrangement uses TRBV27 and TRBJ2-7, with D possibly matching TRBD2 (6 bases). The germline V and J ends were trimmed by 5 bases and 5 bases, with 19 bases remaining between them. The CDR3 contains 15 residues. The germline gives CDR1 MNHEY, CDR2 SMNVEV (reference sequence). DNA of the CDR3: TGTGCCAGCAGTCCCTGGGGGGACGGAGGCGACGAGCAGTACTTC. It is translated as CASSPWGDGGDEQYF.

DNA for the CDR3: TGTGCCAGCAGCTTAGCGTCCCCGGGACAGGGGTGGCATGGCTACACCTTC. Its translation is CASSLASPGQGWHGYTF. V gene TRBV11-2 combines with J gene TRBJ1-2; TRBD1 aligns across 10 bases. Trimming at V came to 1 base and at J to 6 bases, leaving 11 bases not matched to a gene. CDR1 is SGHAT, CDR2 FQNNGV, per germline. CDR3 length: 17 amino acids.

This chain connects TRBV11-3 to TRBJ2-1, with 10 bases fitting TRBD2. Trimming cost V 5 bases and J 11 bases; bases outside gene matches: 6. The CDR3 spans 13 residues. In germline, CDR1 is SGHNT, CDR2 YENEEA. The CDR3 DNA sequence: TGTGCCAGCAGCGACGGGACTAGCGTACAGCAGTTCTTC. Translation: CASSDGTSVQQFF.

There are a few counts of this clone. The rearrangement joins TRBV19 to TRBJ1-1; 10 bases are a match to TRBD1. V lost 5 bases and J lost 1; bases outside the gene matches: 4. This CDR3 has 15 amino acids. The V gene's germline CDR1 is LNHDA and CDR2 SQIVND (reference sequence). CDR3 sequence (DNA): TGTGCCAGTAGTCCCCGGACAGGGGGGAACACTGAAGCTTTCTTT. It encodes CASSPRTGGNTEAFF.

The V call is TRBV5-6, the J call TRBJ2-5; TRBD2 might be the D (5 bases). This CDR3 region has 14 residues. Germline assignment: CDR1 SGHDT and CDR2 YYEEEE. The V end lost 1 base, the J end lost 4 bases, and 11 bases lay between the germline ends. CDR3 DNA sequence: TGTGCCAGCAGCTTGAGCGGTACTCGAGAGACCCAGTACTTC. This codes for CASSLSGTRETQYF.

The V gene is TRBV7-9, the J gene TRBJ2-1, with a possible D match to TRBD2 (5 bases). The CDR3 length is 13 residues. Germline loops: CDR1 SEHNR, CDR2 FQNEAQ (reference sequence). Trimming took 7 bases from V and 0 from J, leaving 7 bases between them. CDR3 amino acids: CASNGDSYNEQFF. The DNA for the CDR3 is TGTGCCAGCAACGGGGACTCCTACAATGAGCAGTTCTTC. The complete variable domain, with remaining parts taken from reference TRBV7-9 and TRBJ2-1, reads DTGVSQNPRHKITKRGQNVTFRCDPISEHNRLYWYRQTLGQGPEFLTYFQNEAQLEKSRLLSDRFSAERPKGSFSTLEIQRTEQGDSAMYLCASNGDSYNEQFFGPGTRLTVL.

This clone appeared a single time. The J gene is TRBJ2-3, the V gene TRBV6-1; the match to TRBD1 covers 10 bases. The junction had 10 bases not matched to a gene; V was cut back by 7 bases and J by 6 bases. This CDR3 comprises 15 residues. CDR1 and CDR2 from the germline V gene are MNHNS and SASEGT. CDR3 protein: CASTPGGTGDDTQYF. CDR3 DNA: TGTGCCAGCACACCAGGGGGGACAGGGGATGATACGCAGTATTTT.

The V gene is TRBV6-6, the J gene TRBJ1-2; D might be TRBD1 (5 bases). The CDR3 loop spans 15 amino acids. CDR1 is MNHNY, CDR2 SVGAGI, per germline (reference sequence). The V and J ends lost 5 bases and 6 bases respectively, with 19 bases between them. The DNA for the CDR3 is TGTGCCAGCAGTCCCATCGGCTGGCAGGGAAATGGCTACACCTTC. This sequence encodes CASSPIGWQGNGYTF.

This chain uses TRBV18 with TRBJ1-3; D not certain. Deletions cut 2 bases from V and 4 bases from J, with 0 bases between. The CDR3 contains 11 residues. Germline CDR1 is KGHSH and CDR2 is LQKENI. DNA for the CDR3: TGTGCCAGCTCACCAGGAAACACCATATATTTT. As protein: CASSPGNTIYF. Full variable domain (outside the CDR3, taken from reference TRBV18 and TRBJ1-3): NAGVMQNPRHLVRRRGQEARLRCSPMKGHSHVYWYRQLPEEGLKFMVYLQKENIIDESGMPKERFSAEFPKEGPSILRIQQVVRGDSAAYFCASSPGNTIYFGEGSWLTVV.

This clone showed up just a few times. This rearrangement joins TRBV18 to TRBJ1-1, with D uncertain. V lost 10 bases, J lost 4 bases, and 16 bases lay in between. Germline CDR1 and CDR2: KGHSH and LQKENI. This CDR3 is 13 amino acids long. The CDR3 bases are TGTGCCACCGGGGATGCTAGGACCACTGAAGCTTTCTTT. Encoded protein: CATGDARTTEAFF.

J is TRBJ2-3 and V is TRBV19, with TRBD2 as a possible D gene (7 bases). CDR1 and CDR2 (germline): LNHDA, SQIVND (reference sequence). V was trimmed by 1 base and J by 3 bases, leaving 14 bases between them. This CDR3 comprises 16 residues. CDR3: CASSIGVGGATDTQYF. In DNA, the CDR3 is TGTGCCAGTAGTATAGGTGTAGGGGGGGCGACAGATACGCAGTATTTT.

This clone was detected only a few times. The J gene is TRBJ1-1, the V gene TRBV18; D remains ambiguous. Deletions cut 3 bases from V and 7 bases from J, with 12 bases between. The CDR3 is 13 amino acids. CDR1 is KGHSH, CDR2 LQKENI, per germline. DNA for the CDR3: TGTGCCAGCTCACCCCAGGAATGGAGTGAAGCTTTCTTT. It translates to CASSPQEWSEAFF.

V is TRBV7-2 and J is TRBJ2-1, with TRBD2 as a possible D gene (6 bases). Germline V lookup: CDR1 SGHTA, CDR2 FQGNSA. This CDR3 spans 17 amino acids. V lost 2 bases to trimming and J lost 7 bases, with 21 bases between them. In DNA, the CDR3 is TGTGCCAGCAGCTTATTCATGGTCGGGGGTGGAAGGAATGAGCAGTTCTTC. Translated, it gives CASSLFMVGGGRNEQFF.

The rearrangement joins TRBV11-2 to TRBJ1-3; 8 bases are a match to TRBD1. The CDR3 spans 14 residues. CDR1 is SGHAT and CDR2 is FQNNGV in the germline V gene. Trimming removed 1 base from V and 4 bases from J; junction bases left unmatched: 0. CDR3 region: CASSLGDRGNTIYF. The DNA of the CDR3 is TGTGCCAGCAGCTTAGGGGACAGGGGAAACACCATATATTTT.

The chain's CDR3 is CSVDQGWETQYF. The CDR3 region has the DNA TGCAGCGTTGACCAGGGTTGGGAGACCCAGTACTTC. V is TRBV29-1 and J is TRBJ2-5; D perhaps matches TRBD1 (5 bases). Trimming cost V 3 bases and J 5 bases, with 10 bases left between them. The CDR3 has 12 residues. Germline lookup yields CDR1 SQVTM and CDR2 ANQGSEA.

The V gene is TRBV11-1, the J gene TRBJ1-4, with D perhaps TRBD1 (5 bases). CDR1 SGHAT and CDR2 FQDESV come from the germline V gene (reference sequence). The CDR3 is made up of 14 amino acids. V was clipped by 5 bases and J by 6 bases, with 13 bases between them. The CDR3 protein is CASSLRQTDEKLFF. CDR3 nucleotide sequence: TGTGCCAGCAGCCTTCGTCAGACAGATGAAAAACTGTTTTTT.

The V call is TRBV18, the J call TRBJ2-2; D remains ambiguous. CDR1 KGHSH and CDR2 LQKENI come from the germline V gene. The CDR3 is made up of 16 amino acids. The V gene lost 2 bases and the J gene lost 0 bases, with 10 bases spanning the gap. The chain's CDR3 is CASSPDHLSNTGELFF. DNA for the CDR3: TGTGCCAGCTCACCAGACCATTTATCGAACACCGGGGAGCTGTTTTTT. The entire variable domain, with the rest obtained from reference TRBV18 and TRBJ2-2, is as follows: NAGVMQNPRHLVRRRGQEARLRCSPMKGHSHVYWYRQLPEEGLKFMVYLQKENIIDESGMPKERFSAEFPKEGPSILRIQQVVRGDSAAYFCASSPDHLSNTGELFFGEGSRLTVL.

The rearrangement joins TRBV10-2 to TRBJ2-2, with TRBD1 matching 7 bases. Trimming at V came to 7 bases and at J to 5 bases, leaving 4 bases not matched to a gene. This CDR3 is built from 13 residues. In germline, CDR1 is WSHSY, CDR2 SAAADI. DNA for the CDR3: TGCGCCAGCACGACAGGGCAAACCGGGGAGCTGTTTTTT. Protein product: CASTTGQTGELFF.

In this sample, this clone turned up a few times. The genes are TRBV28 and TRBJ1-6; 7 bases align to TRBD1. V lost 8 bases and J lost 3; bases outside the gene matches: 10. The CDR3 sequence is 16 residues long. CDR1 is MDHEN, CDR2 SYDVKM, per germline. CDR3 sequence (DNA): TGTGCCAGCTCCGGCGGGGACAGCCTCTATAATTCACCCCTCCACTTT. This encodes CASSGGDSLYNSPLHF.

The sample holds one count of this clone. V gene TRBV7-8 combines with J gene TRBJ2-2, with D possibly being TRBD1 (6 bases). Trimming cost V 5 bases and J 7 bases, with 11 bases left between them. CDR1 SGHVS and CDR2 FQNEAQ come from the germline V gene. The CDR3 loop spans 13 amino acids. CDR3 in DNA: TGTGCCAGCAGCCTACAGGGACGCGGGGAGCTGTTTTTT. Its protein product is CASSLQGRGELFF.

CDR3: CASSLNSLGNEQFF. In DNA form, the CDR3 reads TGCGCCAGCAGCTTGAACTCTTTGGGCAATGAGCAGTTCTTC. The chain recombines TRBV5-1 with TRBJ2-1, with D unresolved. CDR1 and CDR2 (germline): SGHRS, YFSETQ. V was cut by 1 base and J by 6 bases, with 11 bases left in between. CDR3 length equals 14 residues.

This clone has only a few counts. The chain is built from TRBV19 and TRBJ1-5, with no clear D. CDR1 is LNHDA and CDR2 is SQIVND in the germline V gene (reference sequence). The CDR3 spans 15 residues. The V gene lost 7 bases and the J gene lost 2 bases, with 15 bases spanning the gap. The chain's CDR3 is CASNYPDLGNQPQHF. The CDR3 nucleotides are TGTGCCAGTAACTACCCGGATTTGGGCAATCAGCCCCAGCATTTT. Together with reference TRBV19 and TRBJ1-5, the CDR3 gives the full variable domain: DGGITQSPKYLFRKEGQNVTLSCEQNLNHDAMYWYRQDPGQGLRLIYYSQIVNDFQKGDIAEGYSVSREKKESFPLTVTSAQKNPTAFYLCASNYPDLGNQPQHFGDGTRLSIL.

The CDR3 protein is CASGRNRGGDNEQFF. CDR3 nucleotides: TGTGCCAGCGGACGAAACCGGGGGGGAGACAATGAGCAGTTCTTC. The chain joins TRBV5-4 to TRBJ2-1; 8 bases agree with TRBD2. Losses at the gene ends were 7 bases for V and 5 bases for J; bases not matched to a gene: 11. The CDR3 extends over 15 amino acids. Germline V gene data show CDR1 as SGHNT and CDR2 as YYREEE (reference sequence).

The V call is TRBV15, the J call TRBJ2-5; TRBD2 matches 10 bases. With 0 bases clipped from V and 1 base from J, the junction kept 8 bases outside the gene matches. CDR1 is LNHNV and CDR2 is YYDKDF in the germline V gene (reference sequence). This CDR3 comprises 18 residues. CDR3 protein: CATSRDLAGATSQETQYF. DNA of the CDR3: TGTGCCACCAGCAGAGACCTAGCGGGGGCAACTTCCCAAGAGACCCAGTACTTC.

This sequence joins TRBV18 and TRBJ1-2; D not certain. The CDR3 loop spans 13 amino acids. Germline-derived CDR1 and CDR2 are KGHSH and LQKENI. V lost 1 base, J lost 6 bases, and 9 bases lay in between. This CDR3 reads CASSPRSGDGYTF. The CDR3 bases are TGTGCCAGCTCACCACGTTCTGGGGATGGCTACACCTTC.